This T cell receptor beta chain appears in the sequencing data of a study of blood T cell repertoires in COVID-19. Study summary: Both acute and convalescent COVID-19 samples were obtained from the United States, Italy and Spain. T cells, B-cell-depleted T cells, or PBMCs provided the cDNA or gDNA that served as material.

The CDR3 spans 14 residues. V lost 4 bases and J 3 bases, leaving 16 bases between the germline ends. Germline CDR1 GTSNPN, CDR2 SVGIG (reference sequence). In the original workflow: Reference gene primer amplification yielded estimated nucleated cell counts. Sequencing used immunoSEQ multiplex PCR; TCRdb keeps in-frame clones, though not all of them. D and trimming come from the DNA, and the V and J calls and clone size come from that table. The sample has tens of thousands of clones; 84% are singletons. The chain joins TRBV30 to TRBJ2-7, with D possibly being TRBD2 (6 bases). This receptor was taken from a man aged 50-59 years with acute or convalescent COVID-19. Sequenced sample: peripheral blood. This chain's CDR3 is CAWTAGAGGYEQYF. The CDR3 DNA follows: TGTGCCTGGACCGCCGGAGCCGGGGGCTACGAGCAGTACTTC.